The clone carrying this TCR beta chain has just a few counts. Its antigen remains unidentified. 5'RACE, which relied on constant-segment primers, yielded TCR alpha and TCR beta cDNA libraries carrying sample barcodes and UMIs. From the 5' RACE reads, TCRdb called clonotypes with MiXCR, one entry per CDR3 protein. The sample includes about 430,000 distinct CDR3 sequences, roughly a quarter of them seen just once. The data belong to a study of T-cell memory formation after mild COVID-19. Study-level findings and limits: Within pre-infection memory, some responding clones were found, suggesting cross-reactive memory joined. Contracting clones, day 15 to 85, had balanced CD4/CD8, and later expanders favored CD4+.

The sequencing sample was made of PBMCs or a T cell subset sorted from them (not recorded which). The sequence was obtained from an adult woman who had mild COVID-19 (a few samples of this study predate the infection). Cell type and time point are not known.

CDR3 sequence reads: CASSQERALAGGDEQFF. For the CDR3, the DNA is TGTGCCAGCAGCCAAGAAAGGGCACTAGCGGGAGGTGATGAGCAGTTCTTC. The chain has TRBV3-1 and TRBJ2-1, with 12 bases fitting TRBD2. The CDR3 is 17 amino acids. After removal of 0 bases from V and 8 bases from J, the junction contained 8 bases not matched to a gene. Per germline, CDR1 LGHDT and CDR2 YNNKEL (reference sequence).